This note documents a single T cell receptor (beta chain) sequence. The data belong to a study of blood T cell repertoires in COVID-19. The CDR3 has 11 residues. Germline loops: CDR1 MDHEN, CDR2 SYDVKM. Trimming cost V 7 bases and J 2 bases, with 5 bases left between them. Data came from immunoSEQ multiplex PCR; TCRdb stores just in-frame clones and leaves some out. The sample yields more than 150,000 clones, 80% to 85% seen once. The chain employs TRBV28 and TRBJ1-1; no clear D gene. This clonotype was sampled from a man between 18 and 29 years old with active or convalescent COVID-19. The sample consisted of peripheral blood. CDR3: CASKLNTEAFF. In DNA, the CDR3 is TGTGCCAGCAAACTTAACACTGAAGCTTTCTTT.